Following are 25 T cell receptor beta chains from one sample sequenced in a study of T cells after yellow fever vaccination. TCRdb processed the 5' RACE reads anew with MiXCR; each CDR3 protein has one entry. The sample has roughly 170,000 distinct CDR3 sequences; around 9.7% are singletons. The sequencing used CD8+ T cells sorted from PBMCs, collected 45 days after the yellow fever booster vaccination. The receptors here all came from a man younger than 35 who received the YFV17D yellow fever vaccine.

J is TRBJ2-2 and V is TRBV4-1; tentatively, D is TRBD2 (6 bases). V gave up 4 bases and J gave up 7 bases, with 16 bases separating them. CDR1 is MGHRA and CDR2 is YSYEKL in the germline V gene. The CDR3 extends over 15 amino acids. This CDR3 reads CASSRGLPRSGELFF. CDR3 coding DNA: TGCGCCAGCAGCCGGGGACTGCCGAGGAGCGGGGAGCTGTTTTTT.

The sample holds a few counts of this clonotype. V gene TRBV20-1 combines with J gene TRBJ2-7; D is perhaps TRBD1 (6 bases). Germline V gives CDR1 DFQATT, CDR2 SNEGSKA (reference sequence). The CDR3 runs 16 residues. V lost 1 base to trimming and J lost 7 bases, with 23 bases between them. Written as DNA, the CDR3 is TGCAGTGCTAGAGGACAGGCGCCGAGAGTAATAGAAGAGCAGTACGTC. Protein sequence: CSARGQAPRVIEEQYV.

The V gene is TRBV4-3, the J gene TRBJ2-1; TRBD2 matches at 11 bases. Germline V CDR1 and CDR2: LGHNA, YSLEER. With 1 base clipped from V and 5 bases from J, the junction kept 4 bases outside the gene matches. The length of the CDR3 is 16 residues. The DNA for the CDR3 is TGCGCCAGCAGCCAAGGGGTAGCGGGGGGGCACAATGAGCAGTTCTTC. It yields the protein CASSQGVAGGHNEQFF.

V gene TRBV5-4 combines with J gene TRBJ1-1; TRBD1 matches 8 bases. Germline CDR1 and CDR2: SGHNT and YYREEE (reference sequence). Germline trimming cut 4 bases from V and 3 bases from J; bases unmatched to any gene: 26. CDR3 length: 21 amino acids. The CDR3 loop is CASSTDRVEISLRLPHTEAFF. CDR3 DNA: TGTGCCAGCAGCACGGACAGGGTAGAGATTTCTCTGCGCCTCCCTCACACTGAAGCTTTCTTT.

This clonotype was seen only a few times. The chain carries TRBV20-1 and TRBJ1-1, with TRBD1 as a possible D gene (5 bases). The V gene's germline CDR1 is DFQATT and CDR2 SNEGSKA (reference sequence). Trimming removed 0 bases at V and 0 bases at J, with 20 bases between. The CDR3 covers 18 residues. The DNA of the CDR3 is TGCAGTGCTAGAGACCCGAGGAGGGACGGAGCCATGAACACTGAAGCTTTCTTT. Its translation is CSARDPRRDGAMNTEAFF.

The chain employs TRBV4-2 and TRBJ2-3, with D maybe TRBD1 (5 bases). Germline V gene sequence: CDR1 LGHNA, CDR2 YNFKEQ. V lost 0 bases to trimming and J lost 5 bases, with 12 bases between them. This CDR3 contains 15 residues. In DNA form, the CDR3 reads TGTGCCAGCAGCCAAGATGAAGGGGCAGGAGATACGCAGTATTTT. It encodes CASSQDEGAGDTQYF.

In its sample, this clonotype was seen many times. The V and J genes are TRBV12-3 or TRBV12-4 and TRBJ1-5; perhaps TRBD1 as D (6 bases). The CDR3 has 14 residues. The V end was cut by 1 base, the J end by 2 bases, with 6 bases between. The CDR3 DNA is TGTGCCAGCAGTTTAGGACAGGGCAATCAGCCCCAGCATTTT. Residues: CASSLGQGNQPQHF.

This clonotype has just a few counts. The rearrangement joins TRBV7-9 to TRBJ2-1; D is undetermined. The CDR3 sequence is 11 residues long. Germline CDR1 reads SEHNR; CDR2 reads FQNEAQ (reference sequence). The V end was cut by 5 bases, the J end by 10 bases, with 9 bases between. The CDR3 DNA sequence: TGTGCCAGCAGCCTACCAGACGAGCAGTTCTTC. It is translated as CASSLPDEQFF.

At least ten counts were recorded for this clonotype. The gene calls are TRBV6-5 and TRBJ2-7, with 7 nucleotides matching TRBD1. V was clipped by 6 bases and J by 0 bases; unmatched bases: 5. This CDR3 region has 14 residues. The germline V gene encodes CDR1 MNHEY and CDR2 SVGAGI. Here the CDR3 reads CASRTTGSSYEQYV. The CDR3, as DNA: TGTGCCAGCAGAACGACAGGGAGCTCCTACGAGCAGTACGTC.

CDR3 in DNA: TGTGCCAGCAGCCTGGAGGGGGCCCTCAATGAGCAGTTCTTC. It yields the protein CASSLEGALNEQFF. J is TRBJ2-1 and V is TRBV5-8; maybe TRBD1 (7 bases). Germline V gives CDR1 SGHTS, CDR2 YDEGEE. With 4 bases removed from V and 6 bases from J, the gap between germline ends came to 14 bases. CDR3 size: 14 residues.

This clonotype was observed many times. The genes are TRBV7-2 and TRBJ2-1, with TRBD2 matching over 12 bases. Germline-derived CDR1 and CDR2 are SGHTA and FQGNSA. The CDR3 runs to 15 residues. The V and J ends lost 5 bases and 5 bases, in that order; junction bases with no gene match: 4. The chain's CDR3 is CASSHGLAGNNEQFF. The CDR3 nucleotides are TGTGCCAGCAGCCACGGACTAGCGGGGAACAATGAGCAGTTCTTC. Supplemented by reference TRBV7-2 and TRBJ2-1, the full variable domain reads GAGVSQSPSNKVTEKGKDVELRCDPISGHTALYWYRQSLGQGLEFLIYFQGNSAPDKSGLPSDRFSAERTGGSVSTLTIQRTQQEDSAVYLCASSHGLAGNNEQFFGPGTRLTVL.

The chain joins TRBV5-1 to TRBJ2-5; D perhaps matches TRBD2 (5 bases). V was cut by 7 bases and J by 5 bases, with 24 bases left in between. In germline, CDR1 is SGHRS, CDR2 YFSETQ. The CDR3 runs 16 residues. The CDR3 DNA sequence: TGCGCCAGCGGCGCCCGGGGAAATGAAGGGTTGGAGACCCAGTACTTC. Its protein product is CASGARGNEGLETQYF.

This clonotype has only a few counts. The CDR3 region has the DNA TGTGCCAGCAGTGCTATCGGGACAGCTTATGGCTACACCTTC. It encodes CASSAIGTAYGYTF. J is TRBJ1-2 and V is TRBV27; 7 bases match TRBD1. The CDR3 consists of 14 residues. After removal of 5 bases from V and 5 bases from J, the junction contained 8 bases not matched to a gene. Germline lookup yields CDR1 MNHEY and CDR2 SMNVEV (reference sequence).

The chain employs TRBV6-5 and TRBJ1-1; D is possibly TRBD1 (6 bases). The V and J ends lost 5 bases and 5 bases respectively, with 18 bases between them. Per the germline V gene, CDR1 is MNHEY and CDR2 is SVGAGI. The CDR3 covers 15 residues. The CDR3 DNA follows: TGTGCCAGCAGTCCTAGTCCACAGGGAACAACTGAAGCTTTCTTT. Amino acid sequence: CASSPSPQGTTEAFF.

This clonotype was recorded a few times. This rearrangement joins TRBV6-5 to TRBJ1-2, with D possibly being TRBD1 (5 bases). Germline loops: CDR1 MNHEY, CDR2 SVGAGI. This CDR3 has 15 residues. V lost 2 bases and J lost 5, with 15 bases in between. DNA of the CDR3: TGTGCCAGCAGTTACGGCACAGGAACTATATATGGCTACACCTTC. It encodes CASSYGTGTIYGYTF.

This clonotype was observed many times. V is TRBV6-6 and J is TRBJ2-5; 8 nucleotides agree with TRBD1. Germline-derived CDR1 and CDR2 are MNHNY and SVGAGI (reference sequence). After removal of 6 bases from V and 5 bases from J, the junction contained 8 bases not matched to a gene. The CDR3 contains 14 residues. The CDR3 sequence: CASSSGGWYETQYF. The CDR3 DNA follows: TGTGCCAGCAGCTCAGGGGGCTGGTATGAGACCCAGTACTTC.

Concerning this clonotype itself: A much larger clone differs by one base, so this may be a read error. The conserved phenylalanine or tryptophan is not found at the CDR3 terminus, so this likely reflects a read error. The CDR3: CASSYEDRVSDEQFL. The CDR3 nucleotides are TGTGCCAGCAGTTACGAGGACAGGGTTAGCGATGAGCAGTTCTTA. This rearrangement joins TRBV6-2 or TRBV6-3 to TRBJ2-1; 8 bases are shared with TRBD1. Germline CDR1 is MNHEY and CDR2 is SVGEGT. V lost 2 bases and J lost 8; bases outside the gene matches: 8. The CDR3 length is 15 residues.

The CDR3 is CASSLFNRAGETQYF. The CDR3 DNA sequence: TGTGCCAGCAGCTTATTCAACAGGGCAGGCGAGACCCAGTACTTC. The chain joins TRBV7-9 to TRBJ2-5; a possible D gene is TRBD1 (6 bases). Germline CDR1 is SEHNR and CDR2 is FQNEAQ (reference sequence). CDR3 length: 15 residues. The V gene lost 2 bases and the J gene lost 5 bases, with 15 bases spanning the gap. Complete variable domain (other parts from reference TRBV7-9 and TRBJ2-5): DTGVSQNPRHKITKRGQNVTFRCDPISEHNRLYWYRQTLGQGPEFLTYFQNEAQLEKSRLLSDRFSAERPKGSFSTLEIQRTEQGDSAMYLCASSLFNRAGETQYFGPGTRLLVL.

This clonotype was observed at least ten times. V usage is TRBV7-9 and J usage is TRBJ1-5; D is possibly TRBD1 (5 bases). Between the trimmed V and J ends, which lost 6 bases and 1 base, there was a span of 10 bases. The CDR3 runs to 14 residues. From germline, CDR1 is SEHNR and CDR2 FQNEAQ (reference sequence). CDR3 bases: TGTGCCAGCAGTGCAGGGTGGAGCAATCAGCCCCAGCATTTT. The encoded protein is CASSAGWSNQPQHF.

This clonotype was seen just once. The rearrangement joins TRBV7-6 to TRBJ1-1; 9 positions match TRBD1. Trimming removed 5 bases from V and 6 bases from J; junction bases left unmatched: 10. CDR1 is SGHVS, CDR2 FNYEAQ, per germline. CDR3 length: 15 residues. This chain's CDR3 is CASSVEPDRGSEAFF. CDR3 coding DNA: TGTGCCAGCAGCGTTGAACCAGACAGGGGGTCTGAAGCTTTCTTT.

This sequence joins TRBV19 and TRBJ2-2; D is perhaps TRBD2 (5 bases). This CDR3 has 14 amino acids. Germline CDR1 LNHDA, CDR2 SQIVND (reference sequence). Trimming took 5 bases from V and 3 from J, leaving 10 bases between them. The CDR3 nucleotides are TGTGCCAGTAGTGTTCGGGGATACACCGGGGAGCTGTTTTTT. Translation gives CASSVRGYTGELFF. The entire variable domain, with the rest obtained from reference TRBV19 and TRBJ2-2, is as follows: DGGITQSPKYLFRKEGQNVTLSCEQNLNHDAMYWYRQDPGQGLRLIYYSQIVNDFQKGDIAEGYSVSREKKESFPLTVTSAQKNPTAFYLCASSVRGYTGELFFGEGSRLTVL.

This clonotype was found a few times. The V gene is TRBV15, the J gene TRBJ2-5; D is ambiguous. This CDR3 contains 13 residues. With 5 bases removed from V and 1 base from J, the gap between germline ends came to 8 bases. CDR1 is LNHNV and CDR2 is YYDKDF in the germline V gene (reference sequence). The CDR3 region has the DNA TGTGCCACCAGCCTCGGTACCCAAGAGACCCAGTACTTC. It encodes CATSLGTQETQYF.

This clonotype was counted at least ten times. V and J are TRBV7-9 and TRBJ2-7, with D possibly being TRBD1 (6 bases). The CDR3 totals 16 residues. Deletions cut 1 base from V and 3 bases from J, with 16 bases between. Germline V CDR1 and CDR2: SEHNR, FQNEAQ (reference sequence). The chain's CDR3 is CASSLEVSDSLYEQYF. The CDR3, as DNA: TGTGCCAGCAGCTTAGAGGTCTCGGACAGCCTCTACGAGCAGTACTTC.

The V and J genes are TRBV29-1 and TRBJ2-5; 12 bases fit TRBD2. CDR3 size: 17 residues. The V and J ends lost 6 bases and 5 bases, in that order; junction bases with no gene match: 16. Germline assignment: CDR1 SQVTM and CDR2 ANQGSEA. CDR3 DNA sequence: TGCAGCGTCCTTGGGCGGACTAGCGGGGCCCGGGGGGAGACCCAGTACTTC. This sequence encodes CSVLGRTSGARGETQYF. Together with reference TRBV29-1 and TRBJ2-5, the CDR3 gives the full variable domain: SAVISQKPSRDICQRGTSLTIQCQVDSQVTMMFWYRQQPGQSLTLIATANQGSEATYESGFVIDKFPISRPNLTFSTLTVSNMSPEDSSIYLCSVLGRTSGARGETQYFGPGTRLLVL.

The chain links TRBV4-2 to TRBJ2-2, with D perhaps TRBD2 (5 bases). Germline lookup yields CDR1 LGHNA and CDR2 YNFKEQ. V was clipped by 2 bases and J by 6 bases, with 28 bases between them. The CDR3 has 20 amino acids. CDR3 residues: CASSQPRWERTSAFSGELFF. As DNA, the CDR3 is TGTGCCAGCAGCCAACCCCGTTGGGAGAGGACTTCGGCCTTCTCCGGGGAGCTGTTTTTT.